The rows below give T cell receptor beta chains drawn from one sample of a study of blood T cell repertoires in COVID-19. Data came from immunoSEQ multiplex PCR; TCRdb stores just in-frame clones and leaves some out. The sample contains 50,000 or so clones, 85% to 90% of which appear only once. The sequencing input was peripheral blood. The source of these receptors is a human donor in a cohort sampled during active COVID-19. The CDR3 runs from the conserved cysteine through the conserved F or W. The D gene is left open where the match is weak. The listing skips clone size in some rows; elsewhere it reads once, few, many or a size class.

abundance: few; j_gene: TRBJ2-1; len: 14; v_gene: TRBV13; d_gene: NA; CDR3aa: CASRSLGTSREQFF; CDR3nt: TGTGCCAGCAGGTCCCTGGGGACTTCTCGGGAGCAGTTCTTC
abundance: few; j_gene: TRBJ1-2; len: 15; v_gene: TRBV3-1/TRBV3-2; d_gene: TRBD1; CDR3aa: CASSPMGQGKHGYTF; CDR3nt: TGTGCCAGCAGCCCGATGGGACAGGGCAAACATGGCTACACCTTC
abundance: NA; j_gene: TRBJ1-2; len: 12; v_gene: TRBV6-5; d_gene: NA; CDR3aa: CASTAGSYGYTF; CDR3nt: TGTGCCAGCACAGCGGGGAGCTATGGCTACACCTTC
abundance: NA; j_gene: TRBJ2-1; len: 15; v_gene: TRBV5-4; d_gene: NA; CDR3aa: CASSRSGRSYNEQFF; CDR3nt: TGTGCCAGCAGCCGGTCGGGAAGGAGCTACAATGAGCAGTTCTTC
abundance: NA; j_gene: TRBJ2-3; len: 14; v_gene: TRBV5-1; d_gene: NA; CDR3aa: CASALGAVTDTQYF; CDR3nt: TGCGCCAGTGCACTGGGAGCGGTCACAGATACGCAGTATTTT
abundance: NA; j_gene: TRBJ1-5; len: 14; v_gene: TRBV19; d_gene: NA; CDR3aa: CASSLQDSNQPQHF; CDR3nt: TGTGCCAGTAGTTTACAGGATAGCAATCAGCCCCAGCATTTT
abundance: NA; j_gene: TRBJ1-2; len: 14; v_gene: TRBV7-3; d_gene: TRBD1; CDR3aa: CASSLHRGKVGYTF; CDR3nt: TGTGCCAGCAGCTTGCACAGGGGAAAAGTCGGCTACACCTTC
abundance: NA; j_gene: TRBJ2-6; len: 17; v_gene: TRBV6-2/TRBV6-3; d_gene: TRBD2; CDR3aa: CASSLSGISSGANVLTF; CDR3nt: TGTGCCAGCAGCCTCAGCGGGATAAGCTCTGGGGCCAACGTCCTGACTTTC
abundance: NA; j_gene: TRBJ1-2; len: 16; v_gene: TRBV19; d_gene: TRBD1; CDR3aa: CASSPPRQGIGYGYTF; CDR3nt: TGTGCCAGTAGTCCACCCCGACAGGGGATCGGCTATGGCTACACCTTC
abundance: NA; j_gene: TRBJ1-1; len: 14; v_gene: TRBV19; d_gene: TRBD1; CDR3aa: CASSIRQGNTEAFF; CDR3nt: TGTGCCAGTAGCATTAGACAGGGGAACACTGAAGCTTTCTTT
abundance: NA; j_gene: TRBJ1-2; len: 16; v_gene: TRBV19; d_gene: NA; CDR3aa: CASSPRLESYFYGYTF; CDR3nt: TGTGCCAGTAGCCCTAGATTAGAGAGTTACTTCTATGGCTACACCTTC
abundance: NA; j_gene: TRBJ1-1; len: 12; v_gene: TRBV7-3; d_gene: TRBD1; CDR3aa: CASSSGGDEAFF; CDR3nt: TGTGCCAGCAGTTCAGGGGGCGATGAAGCTTTCTTT
abundance: NA; j_gene: TRBJ2-7; len: 15; v_gene: TRBV13; d_gene: TRBD1; CDR3aa: CASSKGGTGTYEQYF; CDR3nt: TGTGCCAGCAGTAAAGGGGGGACAGGGACCTACGAGCAGTACTTC
abundance: NA; j_gene: TRBJ2-3; len: 19; v_gene: TRBV19; d_gene: TRBD2; CDR3aa: CASSSPGLAGGLGTDTQYF; CDR3nt: TGTGCCAGTAGTTCACCGGGACTAGCGGGGGGGCTGGGTACAGATACGCAGTATTTT
abundance: NA; j_gene: TRBJ1-6; len: 18; v_gene: TRBV4-1; d_gene: NA; CDR3aa: CASSHSTGGSSYNSPLHF; CDR3nt: TGCGCCAGCAGCCACTCGACCGGGGGAAGCTCCTATAATTCACCCCTCCACTTT
abundance: NA; j_gene: TRBJ2-3; len: 15; v_gene: TRBV9; d_gene: NA; CDR3aa: CASSRALAGTDTQYF; CDR3nt: TGTGCCAGCAGCCGAGCCTTAGCGGGCACAGATACGCAGTATTTT
abundance: NA; j_gene: TRBJ1-2; len: 14; v_gene: TRBV5-1; d_gene: NA; CDR3aa: CASSLGGRGDGYTF; CDR3nt: TGCGCCAGCAGCTTGGGGGGCAGGGGTGATGGCTACACCTTC
abundance: NA; j_gene: TRBJ1-4; len: 13; v_gene: TRBV2; d_gene: NA; CDR3aa: CASLRGLNEKLFF; CDR3nt: TGTGCCAGTCTGAGGGGACTGAATGAAAAACTGTTTTTT
abundance: NA; j_gene: TRBJ1-2; len: 13; v_gene: TRBV7-2; d_gene: NA; CDR3aa: CASSLTGAYGYTF; CDR3nt: TGTGCCAGCAGCTTAACAGGAGCCTATGGCTACACCTTC
abundance: NA; j_gene: TRBJ2-4; len: 16; v_gene: TRBV5-1; d_gene: TRBD1; CDR3aa: CASSYPGGASKNIQYF; CDR3nt: TGCGCCAGCAGCTACCCAGGGGGCGCATCCAAAAACATTCAGTACTTC
abundance: NA; j_gene: TRBJ1-2; len: 18; v_gene: TRBV19; d_gene: NA; CDR3aa: CASSIDWAGGLRNYGYTF; CDR3nt: TGTGCCAGTAGTATAGATTGGGCCGGTGGACTTCGGAACTATGGCTACACCTTC
abundance: NA; j_gene: TRBJ2-1; len: 16; v_gene: TRBV5-1; d_gene: NA; CDR3aa: CASSPSGGGPYNEQFF; CDR3nt: TGCGCCAGCAGCCCCTCAGGGGGAGGTCCCTACAATGAGCAGTTCTTC
abundance: NA; j_gene: TRBJ1-5; len: 17; v_gene: TRBV28; d_gene: NA; CDR3aa: CASKLSGATRGNQPQHF; CDR3nt: TGTGCCAGCAAACTGTCAGGGGCAACCCGGGGCAATCAGCCCCAGCATTTT
abundance: NA; j_gene: TRBJ2-7; len: 14; v_gene: TRBV28; d_gene: TRBD2; CDR3aa: CASRAGGSSYEQYF; CDR3nt: TGTGCCAGCCGGGCGGGGGGATCCTCCTACGAGCAGTACTTC
abundance: NA; j_gene: TRBJ1-5; len: 16; v_gene: TRBV28; d_gene: NA; CDR3aa: CASSLSGREGNQPQHF; CDR3nt: TGTGCCAGCAGTTTATCGGGACGGGAGGGAAATCAGCCCCAGCATTTT
abundance: NA; j_gene: TRBJ2-7; len: 14; v_gene: TRBV4-1; d_gene: TRBD1; CDR3aa: CASTWDRGYGEQYF; CDR3nt: TGCGCCAGCACCTGGGACAGGGGATATGGGGAGCAGTACTTC
abundance: NA; j_gene: TRBJ1-4; len: 15; v_gene: TRBV3-1/TRBV3-2; d_gene: NA; CDR3aa: CASSQDREGEEKLFF; CDR3nt: TGTGCCAGCAGCCAAGATCGCGAAGGGGAAGAAAAACTGTTTTTT
abundance: NA; j_gene: TRBJ1-1; len: 14; v_gene: TRBV6-1; d_gene: NA; CDR3aa: CASSEYTGGTEAFF; CDR3nt: TGTGCCAGCAGTGAATATACGGGAGGCACTGAAGCTTTCTTT
abundance: NA; j_gene: TRBJ1-1; len: 15; v_gene: TRBV15; d_gene: NA; CDR3aa: CATSREVRGTTEAFF; CDR3nt: TGTGCCACCAGCAGAGAAGTTCGGGGGACCACTGAAGCTTTCTTT
abundance: NA; j_gene: TRBJ2-3; len: 22; v_gene: TRBV21-1; d_gene: NA; CDR3aa: CASSGVGWTSGRRESSTDTQYF; CDR3nt: TGTGCCAGCAGCGGGGTAGGGTGGACTAGCGGGAGAAGGGAGTCTAGCACAGATACGCAGTATTTT
abundance: NA; j_gene: TRBJ2-3; len: 16; v_gene: TRBV27; d_gene: TRBD2; CDR3aa: CASSPIAGGPSDTQYF; CDR3nt: TGTGCCAGCAGTCCCATAGCGGGAGGGCCATCAGATACGCAGTATTTT
abundance: NA; j_gene: TRBJ1-6; len: 16; v_gene: TRBV28; d_gene: TRBD1; CDR3aa: CASSRAPGQGASPLHF; CDR3nt: TGTGCCAGCAGTCGAGCACCGGGACAGGGGGCTTCACCCCTCCACTTT
abundance: NA; j_gene: TRBJ2-1; len: 15; v_gene: TRBV7-2; d_gene: NA; CDR3aa: CASSLARLGGNEQFF; CDR3nt: TGTGCCAGCAGCTTAGCCCGGCTGGGGGGAAATGAGCAGTTCTTC
abundance: NA; j_gene: TRBJ1-2; len: 15; v_gene: TRBV24-1; d_gene: TRBD1; CDR3aa: CATSDPQGADYGYTF; CDR3nt: TGTGCCACCAGTGACCCCCAGGGGGCAGACTATGGCTACACCTTC
abundance: NA; j_gene: TRBJ2-3; len: 16; v_gene: TRBV7-6; d_gene: TRBD1; CDR3aa: CASSRNRGPGTDTQYF; CDR3nt: TGTGCCAGCAGCCGAAACAGGGGGCCCGGGACAGATACGCAGTATTTT
abundance: NA; j_gene: TRBJ2-1; len: 14; v_gene: TRBV5-1; d_gene: TRBD2; CDR3aa: CASRGLAGVDEQFF; CDR3nt: TGCGCCAGCAGAGGACTAGCGGGAGTAGATGAGCAGTTCTTC
abundance: NA; j_gene: TRBJ1-3; len: 14; v_gene: TRBV6-5; d_gene: NA; CDR3aa: CASTTGLAGNTIYF; CDR3nt: TGTGCCAGCACTACAGGGTTGGCTGGAAACACCATATATTTT
abundance: NA; j_gene: TRBJ2-2; len: 14; v_gene: TRBV19; d_gene: NA; CDR3aa: CASRAGINTGELFF; CDR3nt: TGTGCCAGTAGGGCGGGGATAAACACCGGGGAGCTGTTTTTT
abundance: NA; j_gene: TRBJ1-3; len: 17; v_gene: TRBV15; d_gene: NA; CDR3aa: CATSRGETSHSGNTIYF; CDR3nt: TGTGCCACCAGCAGAGGGGAGACAAGTCACTCTGGAAACACCATATATTTT
abundance: NA; j_gene: TRBJ2-7; len: 17; v_gene: TRBV4-2; d_gene: TRBD2; CDR3aa: CASSQERRGGSSYEQYF; CDR3nt: TGTGCCAGCAGCCAAGAGAGACGGGGGGGGAGCTCCTACGAGCAGTACTTC
abundance: NA; j_gene: TRBJ2-1; len: 16; v_gene: TRBV6-8; d_gene: TRBD2; CDR3aa: CASVTGLAGRYNEQFF; CDR3nt: TGTGCCAGCGTAACGGGACTAGCGGGTAGATACAATGAGCAGTTCTTC
abundance: NA; j_gene: TRBJ2-3; len: 16; v_gene: TRBV18; d_gene: TRBD2; CDR3aa: CASSPQLAGGQDTQYF; CDR3nt: TGTGCCAGCTCACCACAGCTAGCGGGGGGGCAAGATACGCAGTATTTT
abundance: NA; j_gene: TRBJ1-5; len: 15; v_gene: TRBV18; d_gene: NA; CDR3aa: CASSGGGSGNQPQHF; CDR3nt: TGTGCCAGCTCGGGGGGGGGCAGTGGCAATCAGCCCCAGCATTTT
abundance: NA; j_gene: TRBJ2-5; len: 15; v_gene: TRBV28; d_gene: TRBD2; CDR3aa: CASSHRTSGGETQYF; CDR3nt: TGTGCCAGCAGTCATCGGACTAGCGGGGGAGAGACCCAGTACTTC
abundance: NA; j_gene: TRBJ2-4; len: 15; v_gene: TRBV9; d_gene: TRBD2; CDR3aa: CASSQAGSSKNTQYF; CDR3nt: TGTGCCAGCAGCCAAGCGGGATCTTCTAAAAACACTCAGTACTTC
abundance: NA; j_gene: TRBJ2-1; len: 15; v_gene: TRBV6-6; d_gene: NA; CDR3aa: CASSPVLPSYNEQFF; CDR3nt: TGTGCCAGCAGTCCCGTTCTCCCCTCCTACAATGAGCAGTTCTTC
abundance: NA; j_gene: TRBJ1-1; len: 12; v_gene: TRBV19; d_gene: NA; CDR3aa: CASSIEGRAAFF; CDR3nt: TGTGCCAGTAGTATAGAGGGGCGAGCAGCTTTCTTT
abundance: NA; j_gene: TRBJ1-5; len: 14; v_gene: TRBV3-1/TRBV3-2; d_gene: NA; CDR3aa: CASSPGGRKQPQHF; CDR3nt: TGTGCCAGCAGCCCGGGGGGGCGTAAACAGCCCCAGCATTTT
abundance: few; j_gene: TRBJ1-5; len: 14; v_gene: TRBV6-1; d_gene: NA; CDR3aa: CASSDRGRDQPQHF; CDR3nt: TGTGCCAGCAGTGACAGGGGCCGGGATCAGCCCCAGCATTTT
abundance: NA; j_gene: TRBJ2-5; len: 17; v_gene: TRBV7-2; d_gene: TRBD2; CDR3aa: CASSLGNVAGAQETQYF; CDR3nt: TGTGCCAGCAGCTTAGGAAATGTAGCGGGAGCCCAAGAGACCCAGTACTTC
abundance: few; j_gene: TRBJ2-7; len: 14; v_gene: TRBV10-1; d_gene: NA; CDR3aa: CASSETGVPSEQYF; CDR3nt: TGCGCCAGCAGTGAGACGGGGGTACCCTCGGAGCAGTACTTC
abundance: NA; j_gene: TRBJ2-7; len: 14; v_gene: TRBV18; d_gene: NA; CDR3aa: CASSPQESSYEQYF; CDR3nt: TGTGCCAGCTCTCCACAGGAGAGCTCCTACGAGCAGTACTTC
abundance: NA; j_gene: TRBJ2-7; len: 16; v_gene: TRBV12-2; d_gene: NA; CDR3aa: CASRLALIAGGYEQYF; CDR3nt: TGTGCAAGTCGCTTAGCGCTAATAGCGGGGGGCTACGAGCAGTACTTC
abundance: NA; j_gene: TRBJ1-3; len: 17; v_gene: TRBV19; d_gene: NA; CDR3aa: CASIPIGQWEAGNTIYF; CDR3nt: TGTGCCAGTATCCCAATTGGGCAATGGGAGGCTGGAAACACCATATATTTT
abundance: NA; j_gene: TRBJ1-5; len: 15; v_gene: TRBV6-5; d_gene: TRBD1; CDR3aa: CASSPDRGGNQPQHF; CDR3nt: TGTGCCAGCAGCCCCGACAGGGGCGGCAATCAGCCCCAGCATTTT
abundance: NA; j_gene: TRBJ1-2; len: 16; v_gene: TRBV9; d_gene: NA; CDR3aa: CASSVGPSSVNYGYTF; CDR3nt: TGTGCCAGCAGCGTAGGCCCCTCGAGCGTTAACTATGGCTACACCTTC
abundance: NA; j_gene: TRBJ2-3; len: 13; v_gene: TRBV6-4; d_gene: NA; CDR3aa: CASSPTPTDTQYF; CDR3nt: TGTGCCAGCAGTCCCACTCCTACAGATACGCAGTATTTT
abundance: NA; j_gene: TRBJ2-2; len: 15; v_gene: TRBV7-6; d_gene: NA; CDR3aa: CASKVGGLADGELFF; CDR3nt: TGTGCCAGCAAGGTCGGCGGGCTGGCGGACGGGGAGCTGTTTTTT
abundance: NA; j_gene: TRBJ1-5; len: 15; v_gene: TRBV24-1; d_gene: TRBD1; CDR3aa: CATSEGTGLNQPQHF; CDR3nt: TGTGCCACCAGTGAGGGGACAGGCCTCAATCAGCCCCAGCATTTT
abundance: NA; j_gene: TRBJ1-2; len: 13; v_gene: TRBV7-9; d_gene: NA; CDR3aa: CASSPKPEEGYTF; CDR3nt: TGTGCCAGCAGCCCGAAGCCTGAGGAGGGCTACACCTTC